In this sample, the clone carrying this TCR beta chain turned up a few times. The antigen remains undetermined. This entry is derived from a study of CD8 T cells in ankylosing spondylitis. Germline V lookup: CDR1 MGHRA, CDR2 YSYEKL. Trimming removed 3 bases at V and 5 bases at J, with 20 bases between. The CDR3 has 16 residues. General study results and limits: Within ankylosing spondylitis blood, a TCR beta motif made up of seven or eight highly homologous variants appeared to be characteristic. Some of these motif variants have turned up before, in reports on reactive arthritis synovial fluid and blood. Significant enrichment of disease-linked clones was reportedly seen in matched ankylosing spondylitis synovial fluid. In peripheral blood, disease-linked CD8+ clones occurred at relatively low frequencies.

As the method for making TCR beta libraries, quantitative 5'-RACE with molecular barcodes was used. TCRdb recomputed calls from the 5' RACE reads with MiXCR, one row per CDR3 protein. The sample has a few hundred thousand distinct CDR3 sequences, approximately 20% seen once. The V and J genes are TRBV4-1 and TRBJ2-7; D is unresolved. What was sequenced was blood, either unsorted or a sorted T cell fraction (not recorded which). The TCR was taken from a male donor with ankylosing spondylitis. The CDR3 coding sequence is TGCGCCAGCAGCCAGGAACCGGGTGTTAGGGCTAACGAGCAGTACTTC. Translating gives CASSQEPGVRANEQYF.